This TCR beta chain was retrieved from a study of neoadjuvant nivolumab and ipilimumab in lung cancer (dated by TCRdb to about 2020). The study in broad terms: Nivolumab was given at 3 mg/kg intravenously on days 1, 15 and 29, and the combination arm added ipilimumab 1 mg/kg on day 1 only. In the trial, approximately 42 patients with operable NSCLC were treated, of whom approximately 23 were randomized to nivolumab monotherapy and some 20 to nivolumab plus ipilimumab. The study compared TCR repertoires in pretherapy (baseline) peripheral blood with TCR repertoires in tumors resected at surgery following neoadjuvant immune checkpoint blockade. Matched pretherapy and resected tumor pairs were analyzed for seven patients, of whom four received nivolumab and three received nivolumab plus ipilimumab. The primary endpoint of the trial was the rate of major pathologic response (MPR) in the intention-to-treat population of each study arm. Overall results and qualifications from the work: Resected tumors had greater TCR richness and clonality than tumor-adjacent uninvolved lung, and increases were observed in more dual-therapy-treated tumors. A small number of samples underwent TCR sequencing. From pretherapy to surgery, tumor T-cell richness and clonality increased in three of three dual-therapy tumors but in only two of four nivolumab-treated tumors. No significant correlation was found between TCR clonality and pathologic tumor regression, and only one major-pathologic-response sample was available for the clonality analysis. A positive correlation was observed between pretherapy blood TCR richness and richness in tumors resected after neoadjuvant therapy (Spearman R of about 0.82).

The label giving this sample's time point can be read as: at surgical resection after neoadjuvant nivolumab +/- ipilimumab. The samples were obtained from NEOSTAR, a phase 2 randomized trial that tested neoadjuvant nivolumab or nivolumab plus ipilimumab, followed by surgery, in operable NSCLC. Note on this clone: What this receptor recognizes is not known. Per-base qualities were not stored, and no clone one base away is much larger.

A distance of 15 bases separates the germline ends of V and J, which lose 1 base and 5 bases respectively. CDR1 MNHNY and CDR2 SVGAGI are derived from the germline V gene (reference sequence). Including the terminal cysteine and phenylalanine, the CDR3 comprises 15 residues. CDR3 DNA is the only sequence kept; it has 45 bases, read in frame from the first base. Receptors were amplified or captured by the immunoSEQ multiplex PCR assay. Per the authors' processing: Richness and clonality were used to summarize the repertoires, and clones that significantly expanded or contracted between pre- and post-therapy samples were identified. TCRdb mirrors the immuneACCESS table, restricted to in-frame sequences. Some clones are absent from its copies; in checked studies, under half trace to an unresolved V gene, and the reason for the others is unknown. Clone size and the V and J calls come from that table; the DNA yielded D and trimming. The sample data list over 8,500 clones, and more than 70% of these were observed just once. The top ten hold around 7.2% of the sample.

The chain couples TRBV6-6 to TRBJ2-7, and possibly TRBD1, on 5 matching bases. This TCR was sampled from an adult with non-small cell lung cancer. Some clones in this sample may be carry-over from other donors' samples. Sequences were derived from tumor tissue, sampled after neoadjuvant nivolumab, alone or with ipilimumab, at or shortly before surgery. The nucleotide sequence is given as TGTGCCAGCAGTTACTACCAGGGAAGCTTAGACGAGCAGTACTTC. Its coded protein is CASSYYQGSLDEQYF.